The T cell receptor beta chain described here comes from a study of cytomegalovirus exposure and HLA in healthy donors. CDR1 is LNHDA and CDR2 is SQIVND in the germline V gene (reference sequence). V trimming: 4 bases; J trimming: 4 bases; junction bases outside the gene matches: 3. This CDR3 has 15 residues. The PCR made use of 60 Vbeta and 13 Jbeta primers. The table came from immunoSEQ multiplex PCR; TCRdb's copy has only in-frame clones and leaves some out. The sample includes some 50,000 clones. The V gene is TRBV19, the J gene TRBJ2-2; 10 nucleotides line up with TRBD1. Sequencing was performed on PBMCs. The origin of this receptor is a woman between 40 and 55 years old in good health and CMV-seronegative. For the CDR3, the DNA is TGTGCCAGTAGTACGGGACAGGGGATCACCGGGGAGCTGTTTTTT. Protein: CASSTGQGITGELFF. Full variable domain (missing parts from reference TRBV19 and TRBJ2-2): DGGITQSPKYLFRKEGQNVTLSCEQNLNHDAMYWYRQDPGQGLRLIYYSQIVNDFQKGDIAEGYSVSREKKESFPLTVTSAQKNPTAFYLCASSTGQGITGELFFGEGSRLTVL.